The 16 T cell receptor beta chains reported below all come from one sample, sequenced in a study of T cell clonotyping in hematopoietic cell transplantation. Time point specified: recipient sample about 28 days before transplant, after cytoreduction. Repertoires were generated with immunoSEQ multiplex PCR, while TCRdb's copy carries only in-frame clones and drops some. Here the sample spans roughly 11,000 clones, about 92% being singletons. The sequenced sample was peripheral blood mononuclear cells, obtained before stem cell transplant. The source is a woman aged 40 to 49 with acute myeloid leukemia. Some clones in this sample may be carry-over from other donors' samples.

This clone has just a few counts. V is TRBV29-1 and J is TRBJ1-1; D is possibly TRBD1 (6 bases). The V end was cut by 0 bases, the J end by 2 bases, with 16 bases between. The germline CDR1 and CDR2 sequences are SQVTM and ANQGSEA. This CDR3 is 16 amino acids long. CDR3 sequence reads: CSVEEDQSGENTEAFF. The CDR3 nucleotides read TGCAGCGTTGAAGAGGATCAGTCAGGGGAAAACACTGAAGCTTTCTTT.

The chain recombines TRBV5-1 with TRBJ1-1; 7 bases agree with TRBD1. V dropped 4 bases and J dropped 3; count of bases not matched to a gene: 6. CDR1 and CDR2 from the germline V gene are SGHRS and YFSETQ. The CDR3 is made up of 14 amino acids. This chain's CDR3 is CASSRTGVDTEAFF. CDR3 sequence (DNA): TGCGCCAGCAGCCGCACAGGGGTCGACACTGAAGCTTTCTTT.

This chain connects TRBV7-9 to TRBJ1-2; D perhaps matches TRBD1 (5 bases). Germline CDR1 reads SEHNR; CDR2 reads FQNEAQ (reference sequence). Trimming shortened V by 5 bases and J by 3 bases, and 10 bases separated the two germline ends. This CDR3 is built from 13 residues. The CDR3 loop reads CASSPGQHYGYTF. Here the CDR3 DNA reads TGTGCCAGCAGCCCGGGGCAACACTATGGCTACACCTTC.

The chain is built from TRBV7-3 and TRBJ2-7, with TRBD1 identical over 7 bases. The CDR3 covers 16 residues. Germline V lookup: CDR1 SGHTA, CDR2 FQGTGA. J gave up 1 base and V 1 base, and 7 bases lay outside the gene matches. CDR3 DNA sequence: TGTGCCAGCAGCTTAATAGGGGGACAGCCATCCTACGAGCAGTACTTC. Translated, it gives CASSLIGGQPSYEQYF.

The gene calls are TRBV5-1 and TRBJ1-2; D perhaps matches TRBD1 (5 bases). The V end was cut by 3 bases, the J end by 1 base, with 10 bases between. The CDR3 is 14 residues long. The germline gives CDR1 SGHRS, CDR2 YFSETQ. This CDR3 is CASSSGENNYGYTF. CDR3 nucleotides: TGCGCCAGCAGCTCGGGGGAAAATAACTATGGCTACACCTTC.

The CDR3 region has the DNA TGCAGTGCTTTAGGAGGGGAGACCCAGTACTTC. Translation: CSALGGETQYF. This chain joins TRBV20-1 and TRBJ2-5; D perhaps matches TRBD2 (6 bases). The germline gives CDR1 DFQATT, CDR2 SNEGSKA (reference sequence). The CDR3 loop spans 11 amino acids. V was cut by 5 bases and J by 5 bases, with 9 bases left in between.

The chain carries TRBV4-3 and TRBJ2-2, with 7 bases identical to TRBD1. J lost 5 bases, V lost 3 bases, and 9 bases had no gene match. CDR3 length: 16 amino acids. The V gene's germline CDR1 is LGHNA and CDR2 YSLEER. CDR3 nucleotides: TGCGCCAGCAGCCACCCGACAGGGTCCATGACCGGGGAGCTGTTTTTT. It encodes CASSHPTGSMTGELFF.

The CDR3 loop reads CASSLSSGEGLDTQYF. The CDR3 DNA sequence: TGTGCCAGCAGCTTAAGTTCCGGGGAAGGATTGGATACGCAGTATTTT. The rearrangement uses TRBV7-2 and TRBJ2-3; D might be TRBD2 (5 bases). The CDR3 consists of 16 residues. V was clipped by 2 bases and J by 6 bases, with 18 bases between them. The germline gives CDR1 SGHTA, CDR2 FQGNSA.

CDR3 sequence: CAWSVSTAARDTQYF. The CDR3 nucleotides read TGTGCCTGGAGTGTATCTACTGCCGCCCGTGATACGCAGTATTTT. The genes are TRBV30 and TRBJ2-3; D remains ambiguous. V lost 0 bases and J 6 bases, leaving 16 bases between the germline ends. CDR1 and CDR2 from the germline V gene are GTSNPN and SVGIG (reference sequence). This CDR3 has 15 amino acids.

The gene calls are TRBV6-7 and TRBJ1-5; D is unclear. TRBV6-7 is an ORF for which the function is uncertain. The CDR3 length is 14 residues. Trimming shortened V by 8 bases and J by 7 bases, and 18 bases separated the two germline ends. Written as DNA, the CDR3 is TGTGCCAGCGAAACGGACGTTTTCGACCAGCCCCAGCATTTT. Amino acid sequence: CASETDVFDQPQHF.

The chain combines TRBV2 with TRBJ1-1; possibly TRBD1 for D (5 bases). Trimming cost V 6 bases and J 4 bases, with 15 bases left between them. This CDR3 has 14 residues. In germline, CDR1 is SNHLY, CDR2 FYNNEI. This CDR3 is CASRPRGGVTEAFF. CDR3 nucleotides: TGTGCCAGCAGGCCCCGGGGGGGTGTCACTGAAGCTTTCTTT.

This clone occurred once. This chain joins TRBV7-8 and TRBJ2-3; D unclear. The CDR3 loop spans 14 amino acids. V dropped 1 base and J dropped 0 bases, with 5 bases sitting between them. Germline V CDR1 and CDR2: SGHVS, FQNEAQ. CDR3 bases: TGTGCCAGCAGCTTAGGGCCAAGCACAGATACGCAGTATTTT. It codes for CASSLGPSTDTQYF.

This clone was detected a few times. The genes are TRBV5-1 and TRBJ1-3; the D gene is possibly TRBD1 (6 bases). The germline gives CDR1 SGHRS, CDR2 YFSETQ. V was clipped by 4 bases and J by 3 bases, with 14 bases between them. The CDR3 length is 15 residues. The CDR3 loop is CASSEPTGYGNTIYF. CDR3 sequence (DNA): TGCGCCAGCAGCGAACCTACAGGGTATGGAAACACCATATATTTT.

The chain recombines TRBV5-4 with TRBJ1-5, with D possibly being TRBD1 (5 bases). Germline values: CDR1 SGHNT, CDR2 YYREEE (reference sequence). V shed 4 bases and J shed 0 bases, with 11 bases lying between them. The CDR3 runs 15 residues. CDR3 loop: CASSLWGVSNQPQHF. CDR3 DNA sequence: TGTGCCAGCAGCCTGTGGGGGGTTAGCAATCAGCCCCAGCATTTT. Looking up the rest from reference TRBV5-4 and TRBJ1-5 gives the full variable domain: ETGVTQSPTHLIKTRGQQVTLRCSSQSGHNTVSWYQQALGQGPQFIFQYYREEENGRGNFPPRFSGLQFPNYSSELNVNALELDDSALYLCASSLWGVSNQPQHFGDGTRLSIL.

This clone was seen a few times. The gene calls are TRBV4-1 and TRBJ2-2; TRBD2 might be the D (6 bases). The germline V gene encodes CDR1 MGHRA and CDR2 YSYEKL. Trimming left V 6 bases short and J 4 bases short, with 21 bases between. The CDR3 loop spans 17 amino acids. CDR3 in DNA: TGCGCCAGCAGGTCAAACACCCGGGAGAGGGCCACCGGGGAGCTGTTTTTT. It specifies CASRSNTRERATGELFF.

The gene calls are TRBV6-6 and TRBJ2-3; TRBD2 agrees at 8 bases. CDR1 MNHNY and CDR2 SVGAGI come from the germline V gene (reference sequence). The CDR3 consists of 14 residues. The ends lost 6 bases at V and 4 bases at J; junction bases unmatched: 6. Here the CDR3 DNA reads TGTGCCAGCAGGGTCTGGCGGGAGGCAGATACGCAGTATTTT. This codes for CASRVWREADTQYF.